This record concerns one T cell receptor beta chain sequence. The antigen it binds to is not known. No base qualities exist here, and no much larger clone lies one base off it. The entry originates in a study of shared clonotypes between healthy human individuals (dated by TCRdb to the early 2020s). Study-level background: Three men and two women, aged 18 to 49 years, made up the cohort. Different laboratories and diverse techniques were used to prepare libraries and sequence TCR repertoires, to increase sequencing depth and limit assay-specific biases. The study deeply sequenced blood TCR repertoires of 5 or 6 healthy adults to estimate repertoire size and the extent of clonotype sharing between individuals. Leukapheresis yielded between about 0.8 and 8.9 billion PBMCs per donor. Per donor, three plates each were used for CD4 naive and CD4 memory, two for CD8 naive, and one for CD8 memory.

Using the deep immunoSEQ assay, multiplex PCR amplified TCR CDR3 regions from genomic DNA. Extracted genomic DNA from each cell subset was distributed evenly across all wells of several immunoSEQ 96-well plates, and each plate was treated as a replicate. For sorted subsets, each replicate PCR was loaded with about 0.2 ug genomic DNA, equivalent to 30,000 or so T cell genomes. The purified libraries were quantified using a Qubit 3.0 fluorometer, sized with a Bioanalyzer 2100, and then quantified again using the KAPA Library Quantification kit. Each immunoSEQ 96-well plate was sequenced on its own single-read 150-cycle Illumina NextSeq 550 flow cell. Per the original workflow: Because the immunoSEQ output held only junctional sequences and lacked quality scores, the filtering could not match the filtering applied to full-length reads. To assign V/J genes and CDR3, sequences were annotated using PyIR, a Python wrapper for IgBLAST v1.9, with IMGT germline references. Reads with weak V/J assignments (E-value above 1e-6), missing CDR3, stop codons, out-of-frame junctions, or ambiguous translated residues were removed. V3J clonotypes were defined as sequences sharing an identical inferred V gene, J gene, and CDR3 amino acid sequence. Percentage overlap between repertoires was computed as shared unique clonotypes divided by the size of the smaller repertoire. Three approaches were used to assess repertoire richness: RTK rarefaction, the Chao1 estimator, and Recon v2.1 estimates of unobserved clonotypes. OLGA was used to compute generation probabilities for all TCRbeta clonotypes that the gDNA method yielded from a few donors. TCRdb retrieved this table from immuneACCESS and kept in-frame rearrangements only. Not all clones are present; in checked studies, unresolved V genes account for under half, and no reason is known for the remainder. That table is the source of V, J and clone size, and D and trimming were worked out from the DNA. The sample table holds roughly 2.5 million clones, of which around 94% were seen once. Over 0.12% of the sample lies in the top ten.

Here is what the overall study found, with its caveats: Sharing across a handful of donors was observed for approximately 5% of naive CD4, less than 4% of naive CD8, 2% to 2.5% of memory CD4, and around 0.4% of memory CD8 clonotypes. The small number of donors limited the genetic and exposure-history diversity represented. Based on pairwise subsampling, the degree of clonotype sharing among donors was expected to be affected by sequencing depth. Incomplete sequencing was indicated by rarefaction of sorted-subset datasets, despite the large sequencing depth. Larger estimated clonotype richness was generally found for naive subsets than for memory subsets. Sampling was restricted to blood, and TCR repertoires in tissue are likely to differ from TCR repertoires in blood. Compared with non-shared clonotypes, the clonotypes found in all four sorted-subset donors had higher generation probabilities.

The donors were healthy, HIV-negative adults with no recently reported acute infections or vaccinations. Every donor was a Caucasian adult living in Nashville, Tennessee, USA. CD4+ T cells were enriched by magnetic negative selection; naive cells were then positively selected on CD45RA, and the negative fraction formed the memory subset. Blood was collected by leukapheresis, and PBMCs were isolated by Ficoll-Histopaque density gradient centrifugation and then cryopreserved in liquid nitrogen vapor phase. Analytical flow cytometry was used to check the purity and quantity of every magnetically sorted T cell population. From each sorted fraction, genomic DNA was isolated and quantified by UV absorbance on a Nanodrop 2000c. Taken from the germline V gene (reference sequence), the CDR1 and CDR2 loops are WNHNN and SYGVQD. From cysteine to phenylalanine, the CDR3 is 12 amino acids long. The CDR3 DNA has 36 bases and is translated from base 1. Relative to germline, V is 8 bases shorter and J is 0 bases shorter, with 6 bases between their ends.

Sequencing was performed on naive CD4+ T cells sorted from blood. What this sample's cell subset or site label stands for: CD45RA+ positively selected. This receptor chain uses TRBV10-1 and TRBJ2-3; the D gene lacks a confident call. This clonotype was obtained from a man between 18 and 35 years old in good health. The CDR3 protein is CASGASTDTQYF. The nucleotides read TGCGCCAGCGGAGCAAGCACAGATACGCAGTATTTT.